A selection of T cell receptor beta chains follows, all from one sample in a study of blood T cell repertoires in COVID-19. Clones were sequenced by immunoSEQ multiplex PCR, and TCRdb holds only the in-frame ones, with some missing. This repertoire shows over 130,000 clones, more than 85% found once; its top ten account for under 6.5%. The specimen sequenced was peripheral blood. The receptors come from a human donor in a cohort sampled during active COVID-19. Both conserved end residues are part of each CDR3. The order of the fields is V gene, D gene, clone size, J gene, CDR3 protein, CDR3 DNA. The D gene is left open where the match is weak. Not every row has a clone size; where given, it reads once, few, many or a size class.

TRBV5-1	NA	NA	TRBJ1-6	CASSLTGMGSPLHF	TGCGCCAGCAGCCTTACAGGGATGGGTTCACCCCTCCACTTT
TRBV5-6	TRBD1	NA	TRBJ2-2	CASSLLGTALNTGELFF	TGTGCCAGCAGCTTGTTAGGGACAGCTCTGAACACCGGGGAGCTGTTTTTT
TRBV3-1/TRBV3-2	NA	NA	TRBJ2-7	CASSPEVAHYEQYF	TGTGCCAGCAGCCCGGAGGTAGCCCACTACGAGCAGTACTTC
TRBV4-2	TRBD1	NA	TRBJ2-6	CASSRGQASFAGANVLTF	TGTGCCAGCAGCCGCGGACAGGCTTCATTCGCTGGGGCCAACGTCCTGACTTTC
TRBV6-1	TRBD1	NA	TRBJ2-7	CASSVSSPGQGAYEQYF	TGTGCCAGCAGTGTTTCAAGCCCGGGACAGGGGGCCTACGAGCAGTACTTC
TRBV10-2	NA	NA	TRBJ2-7	CASSVAVRTYEQYF	TGCGCCAGCAGTGTAGCGGTCCGAACCTACGAGCAGTACTTC
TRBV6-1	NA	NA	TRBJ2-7	CASSEGQGNLFSYEQYF	TGTGCCAGCAGTGAAGGGCAGGGGAATCTATTCTCCTACGAGCAGTACTTC
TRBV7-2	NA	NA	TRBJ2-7	CASSKGLPAYEQYF	TGTGCCAGCAGCAAGGGGCTACCTGCTTACGAGCAGTACTTC
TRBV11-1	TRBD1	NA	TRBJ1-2	CASSEDREDGYGYTF	TGTGCCAGCAGCGAAGACAGGGAAGATGGCTATGGCTACACCTTC
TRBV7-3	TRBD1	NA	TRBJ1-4	CASSSTGATNEKLFF	TGTGCCAGCAGCTCGACAGGGGCAACTAATGAAAAACTGTTTTTT
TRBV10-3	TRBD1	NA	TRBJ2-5	CAISDGQGARETQYF	TGTGCCATCAGTGACGGACAGGGGGCTCGAGAGACCCAGTACTTC
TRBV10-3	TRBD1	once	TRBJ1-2	CAISAGNRGKGGYTF	TGTGCCATCAGTGCGGGGAACAGGGGCAAGGGTGGCTACACCTTC
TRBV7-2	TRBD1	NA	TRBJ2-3	CASSRQGARRGDTQYF	TGTGCCAGCAGCCGTCAGGGGGCGAGGCGAGGAGATACGCAGTATTTT
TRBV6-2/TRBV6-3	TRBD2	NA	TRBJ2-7	CASSFGLAGAFYEQYF	TGTGCCAGCAGTTTTGGGCTAGCGGGAGCGTTTTACGAGCAGTACTTC
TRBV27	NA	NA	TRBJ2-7	CASSLAGRSYEQYF	TGTGCCAGCAGTTTGGCAGGGCGCTCCTACGAGCAGTACTTC